Following are 20 T cell receptor beta chains from one sample sequenced in a study of CD8 T cells in Susac syndrome (dated by TCRdb to between 2018 and 2021). Library prep was done by the immunoSEQ multiplex PCR assay. RNA was extracted using the RNeasy kit, and roughly 0.5 to 1 ug of the RNA was reverse transcribed with random hexamers. TCRdb itself trimmed the public reads at Q25 with fastp, ran MiXCR and retained productive beta chains. Every distinct CDR3 protein forms one entry, paired with its most common genes and DNA. In this sample the table shows roughly 120,000 distinct CDR3 sequences, just over 90% of which occur a single time. Of the sample, approximately 0.3% falls within the top ten clones. The specimen sequenced was CD8+ T cells from PBMCs. The receptors originated from a human donor with multiple sclerosis.

Only a few counts were recorded for this clonotype. The gene calls are TRBV7-9 and TRBJ2-1, with D uncertain. Germline loops: CDR1 SEHNR, CDR2 FQNEAQ (reference sequence). This CDR3 is 12 amino acids long. V lost 0 bases, J lost 5 bases, and 2 bases lay in between. The CDR3 DNA reads as TGTGCCAGCAGCTTAGCTGACAATGAGCAGTTCTTC. As protein: CASSLADNEQFF.

The chain couples TRBV21-1 to TRBJ2-7; TRBD2, as called in the table, went unchecked against the DNA. TRBV21-1 is described as a pseudogene. The CDR3 sequence is 15 residues long. The CDR3 loop reads CASTQLAGETYEQYV. Written as DNA, the CDR3 is TGTGCCAGCACGCAGTTAGCGGGTGAAACCTACGAGCAGTACGTC.

CDR3 DNA sequence: TGTGCCAGCAGCTTCAAGGGCCACTACGAGCAGTACGTC. Encoded protein: CASSFKGHYEQYV. The chain recombines TRBV5-4 with TRBJ2-7; D is uncertain. Trimming took 2 bases from V and 3 from J, leaving 9 bases between them. This CDR3 has 13 residues. Germline V gene lookup returns CDR1 SGHNT and CDR2 YYREEE (reference sequence).

The rearrangement uses TRBV25-1 and TRBJ2-5; no definite D call. Germline-derived CDR1 and CDR2 are MGHDK and SYGVNS. The CDR3 has 10 amino acids. Trimming pared 11 bases from V and 2 bases from J, leaving 6 bases between. In nucleotides, the CDR3 is TGTGCCGCAGAACAAGAGACCCAGTACTTC. It is translated as CAAEQETQYF.

The chain employs TRBV4-1 and TRBJ2-3; no firm D call. In germline, CDR1 is MGHRA, CDR2 YSYEKL. This CDR3 spans 15 amino acids. V was cut by 0 bases and J by 0 bases, with 7 bases left in between. The CDR3 region has the DNA TGCGCCAGCAGCCAAGATTGGGATAGCACAGATACGCAGTATTTT. It translates to CASSQDWDSTDTQYF.

V and J are TRBV27 and TRBJ1-1; D unresolved. There are 14 residues in the CDR3. Germline V CDR1 and CDR2: MNHEY, SMNVEV (reference sequence). With 8 bases removed from V and 4 bases from J, the gap between germline ends came to 17 bases. The CDR3 region is CASGDFLMGTEAFF. The CDR3 region has the DNA TGTGCCAGCGGGGATTTCCTTATGGGCACTGAAGCTTTCTTT.

This chain joins TRBV28 and TRBJ2-1, with TRBD2 identical over 13 bases. This CDR3 is 17 amino acids long. V trimming: 6 bases; J trimming: 2 bases; junction bases outside the gene matches: 7. CDR1 and CDR2 (germline): MDHEN, SYDVKM. The CDR3 region has the DNA TGTGCCAGCAGCCCCAGGACTAGCGGGAGCCCCTACAATGAGCAGTTCTTC. Its translation is CASSPRTSGSPYNEQFF.

The chain links TRBV4-1 to TRBJ1-6; D remains ambiguous. Germline lookup yields CDR1 MGHRA and CDR2 YSYEKL. Trimming stripped 3 bases from V and 9 bases from J, with 6 bases between. CDR3 length: 12 residues. CDR3 sequence: CASSQQSSPLHF. Here the CDR3 DNA reads TGCGCCAGCAGCCAGCAAAGTTCACCCCTCCACTTT.

The V and J genes are TRBV29-1 and TRBJ2-7, with a tentative D call TRBD1 (5 bases). V was shortened by 5 bases and J by 9 bases, with 14 bases between the two germline ends. Germline CDR1 SQVTM, CDR2 ANQGSEA. CDR3 size: 11 residues. The CDR3 reads CSVWQGGAQYF. For the CDR3, the DNA is TGCAGCGTTTGGCAGGGTGGAGCGCAGTACTTC.

The chain joins TRBV20-1 to TRBJ2-1, with 10 bases lining up with TRBD2. This CDR3 contains 19 residues. Trimming cost V 3 bases and J 0 bases; bases outside gene matches: 14. Germline assignment: CDR1 DFQATT and CDR2 SNEGSKA (reference sequence). This CDR3 is CSARSSGLAHTLSYNEQFF. The DNA of the CDR3 is TGCAGTGCTAGGTCATCGGGACTAGCGCATACCCTCTCCTACAATGAGCAGTTCTTC.

The V call is TRBV5-1, the J call TRBJ2-5; D gene unclear. The germline V gene encodes CDR1 SGHRS and CDR2 YFSETQ. The length of the CDR3 is 12 residues. Trimming removed 3 bases from V and 0 bases from J, with 3 bases in between. The CDR3 here is CASSWNQETQYF. The CDR3, as DNA: TGCGCCAGCAGCTGGAACCAAGAGACCCAGTACTTC. Full variable domain (rest looked up from reference TRBV5-1 and TRBJ2-5): KAGVTQTPRYLIKTRGQQVTLSCSPISGHRSVSWYQQTPGQGLQFLFEYFSETQRNKGNFPGRFSGRQFSNSRSEMNVSTLELGDSALYLCASSWNQETQYFGPGTRLLVL.

The rearrangement uses TRBV9 and TRBJ2-3; 8 bases agree with TRBD2. After removal of 4 bases from V and 4 bases from J, the junction contained 11 bases not matched to a gene. The CDR3 covers 16 residues. Germline values: CDR1 SGDLS, CDR2 YYNGEE. CDR3 amino acids: CASSPQLAGGPDTQYF. DNA for the CDR3: TGTGCCAGCAGCCCCCAGCTGGCGGGAGGTCCAGATACGCAGTATTTT.

The chain employs TRBV10-3 and TRBJ2-3; tentatively, D is TRBD2 (6 bases). This CDR3 region has 16 residues. Germline loops: CDR1 ENHRY, CDR2 SYGVKD. V was pared by 2 bases and J by 4 bases, with 16 bases between. CDR3 DNA: TGTGCCATCAGTGAGCGATCGGGGGATTGGGCAGATACGCAGTATTTT. It specifies CAISERSGDWADTQYF.

J is TRBJ2-5 and V is TRBV7-9; 14 bases agree with TRBD2. In germline, CDR1 is SEHNR, CDR2 FQNEAQ (reference sequence). V trimming: 8 bases; J trimming: 6 bases; junction bases outside the gene matches: 5. This CDR3 region has 14 residues. CDR3 coding DNA: TGTGCCAGCGGCGGGACTAGCGGGAGTCAGACCCAGTACTTC. Protein: CASGGTSGSQTQYF.

The gene calls are TRBV2 and TRBJ2-2; D is ambiguous. This CDR3 contains 14 residues. In germline, CDR1 is SNHLY, CDR2 FYNNEI. V lost 10 bases to trimming and J lost 6 bases, with 18 bases between them. The CDR3, as DNA: TGTGCCACCGAACATGAACCCGGGCCCGGGGAGCTGTTTTTT. This sequence encodes CATEHEPGPGELFF.

The J gene is TRBJ1-2, the V gene TRBV9; D perhaps matches TRBD1 (5 bases). Trimming removed 4 bases at V and 4 bases at J, with 17 bases between. This CDR3 region has 15 residues. Germline V gene lookup returns CDR1 SGDLS and CDR2 YYNGEE. This chain's CDR3 is CASSPAGAGSYGYTF. The CDR3, as DNA: TGTGCCAGCAGCCCCGCCGGGGCAGGGAGCTATGGCTACACCTTC.

The V and J genes are TRBV14 and TRBJ1-4, with 7 bases matching TRBD1. The germline V gene has CDR1 SGHDN and CDR2 FVKESK. The V segment lost 4 bases and the J segment 4 bases; nucleotides outside the gene matches: 6. This CDR3 contains 15 residues. The CDR3 here is CASSLRQGHNEKLFF. CDR3 nucleotide sequence: TGTGCCAGCAGCCTGCGACAGGGTCATAATGAAAAACTGTTTTTT.

The V and J genes are TRBV27 and TRBJ1-5; a weak D match, TRBD1 (5 bases). CDR1 is MNHEY, CDR2 SMNVEV, per germline (reference sequence). Between the trimmed V and J ends, which lost 6 bases and 4 bases, there was a span of 10 bases. This CDR3 contains 13 residues. CDR3 DNA: TGTGCCAGCAGCGGGGGGAAGAATCAGCCCCAGCATTTT. Its protein product is CASSGGKNQPQHF.

A single count supports this clonotype. The J gene is TRBJ2-3, the V gene TRBV10-3, with D perhaps matching TRBD2 (5 bases). V dropped 5 bases and J dropped 6 bases, with 21 bases sitting between them. Germline V gives CDR1 ENHRY, CDR2 SYGVKD. The CDR3 totals 16 residues. The CDR3 protein is CAISPTTTSLADTQYF. The CDR3 nucleotides read TGTGCCATCAGTCCAACGACTACCAGCTTGGCGGATACGCAGTATTTT.

The count of this clonotype is one. V is TRBV20-1 and J is TRBJ2-7, with D unresolved. Trimming left V 0 bases short and J 2 bases short, with 11 bases between. The CDR3 has 14 amino acids. In germline, CDR1 is DFQATT, CDR2 SNEGSKA (reference sequence). CDR3 bases: TGCAGTGCTAGAGATCGAGACGTCGCCTACGAGCAGTACTTC. Translating it yields CSARDRDVAYEQYF.